One and the same sample provided the 17 T cell receptor beta chains below, sequenced in a study of CD4 and CD8 cells across lung adenocarcinoma regions. TCRdb independently ran MiXCR on the PCR reads; one entry per CDR3 protein. The table has about 8,500 distinct CDR3 sequences, 46% seen once. Material for sequencing was CD4+ T cells from the margin of a lung tumor. The receptors were gathered from a female donor with lung adenocarcinoma. The CD4 and CD8 labels of this study may be unreliable.

V usage is TRBV15 and J usage is TRBJ2-1; the match to TRBD2 covers 11 bases. V trimming: 5 bases; J trimming: 4 bases; junction bases outside the gene matches: 4. This CDR3 spans 15 amino acids. CDR1 and CDR2 from the germline V gene are LNHNV and YYDKDF (reference sequence). This CDR3 is CATSGGTSGYNEQFF. The CDR3 coding sequence is TGTGCCACCAGCGGGGGGACTAGCGGATACAATGAGCAGTTCTTC.

The V call is TRBV6-1, the J call TRBJ2-1; 13 bases align to TRBD2. The CDR3 is made up of 15 amino acids. The germline V gene encodes CDR1 MNHNS and CDR2 SASEGT. V lost 7 bases to trimming and J lost 9 bases; unmatched junction nucleotides: 9. CDR3: CASKRLAGGNGEQFF. In DNA, the CDR3 is TGTGCCAGCAAAAGACTAGCGGGAGGAAACGGTGAGCAGTTCTTC.

The J gene is TRBJ2-3, the V gene TRBV20-1; D might be TRBD2 (6 bases). The assigned J gene may be wrong: the sequence end matches TRBJ2-7 better. Germline loops: CDR1 DFQATT, CDR2 SNEGSKA (reference sequence). This CDR3 has 13 amino acids. The DNA for the CDR3 is TGCAGTGCCATAGGAGGGGCCGGCTACGAGCAGTACTTC. Protein: CSAIGGAGYEQYF.

A note on this clonotype: Sequence at one end of the junction differs from germline and may be a read error. The CDR3 nucleotides are TGTGCCAGCAGTGAGTGGGGGAGCAGGCTTAGGGTCTTC. It yields the protein CASSEWGSRLRVF. The chain uses TRBV6-1 and TRBJ2-5; perhaps D is TRBD1 or TRBD2 (5 bases each). This CDR3 contains 13 residues. CDR1 and CDR2 from the germline V gene are MNHNS and SASEGT.

The rearrangement uses TRBV6-1 and TRBJ2-5; D gene uncertain. Germline CDR1 is MNHNS and CDR2 is SASEGT. Trimming stripped 7 bases from V and 4 bases from J, with 7 bases between. CDR3 length: 11 residues. CDR3: CASKVTETQYF. CDR3 nucleotide sequence: TGTGCCAGCAAGGTCACAGAGACCCAGTACTTC.

To note about this clonotype: Compared with germline, one end of the junction differs, possibly owing to a read error. The rearrangement links TRBV27 to TRBJ2-4; the D gene is possibly TRBD1 (6 bases). The V gene's germline CDR1 is MNHEY and CDR2 SMNVEV (reference sequence). The CDR3 has 15 residues. The CDR3 here is CGSSLGAGAKDIQYF. The CDR3 nucleotides read TGTGGCAGCAGTTTGGGGGCAGGAGCCAAAGACATTCAGTACTTC.

This clonotype has just a few counts. The chain joins TRBV4-1 to TRBJ2-1; weak D call: TRBD2 (7 bases). The DNA matches TRBJ2-7 better at its end, which makes the J call doubtful. CDR3 size: 15 residues. Germline V gene lookup returns CDR1 MGHRA and CDR2 YSYEKL. In DNA, the CDR3 is TGCGCCAGCAGCCGCGCGATGGGGGGGGCGGACGAGCAGTACTTC. Translation gives CASSRAMGGADEQYF.

The rearrangement links TRBV6-2 or TRBV6-3 to TRBJ2-3; 7 bases fit TRBD1. CDR1 and CDR2 (germline): MNHEY, SVGEGT. CDR3 size: 14 residues. V dropped 11 bases and J dropped 5; count of bases not matched to a gene: 13. The CDR3 sequence: CAGLGGRDQDTQYF. The DNA of the CDR3 is TGTGCCGGCCTAGGGGGCCGTGACCAAGATACGCAGTATTTT.

The sample holds a few counts of this clonotype. The V gene is TRBV20-1, the J gene TRBJ2-1; TRBD2 agrees at 8 bases. Per germline, CDR1 DFQATT and CDR2 SNEGSKA (reference sequence). CDR3 length: 12 residues. Unmatched junction bases numbered 7, after V lost 5 bases and J lost 10 bases. CDR3 region: CSAPLAGGEQFF. CDR3 nucleotides: TGCAGTGCTCCCCTAGCGGGCGGGGAGCAGTTCTTC.

The chain is built from TRBV6-1 and TRBJ2-1; D ambiguous. V lost 5 bases to trimming and J lost 8 bases, with 10 bases between them. This CDR3 region has 12 residues. CDR1 is MNHNS, CDR2 SASEGT, per germline. In DNA form, the CDR3 reads TGTGCCAGCAGTCCTCCCAAGTATGAGCAGTTCTTC. Protein: CASSPPKYEQFF.

This clonotype was recorded at least ten times. V usage is TRBV10-1 and J usage is TRBJ2-7, with TRBD1 matching 7 bases. CDR3 size: 15 residues. Germline loops: CDR1 WNHNN, CDR2 SYGVQD (reference sequence). After removal of 4 bases from V and 0 bases from J, the junction contained 6 bases not matched to a gene. The CDR3 is CASSGQGVSSYEQYF. Written as DNA, the CDR3 is TGCGCCAGCAGTGGGCAGGGGGTTAGCTCCTACGAGCAGTACTTC.

V and J are TRBV13 and TRBJ2-1; the match to TRBD1 covers 9 bases. This CDR3 spans 11 amino acids. CDR1 is PRHDT, CDR2 FYEKMQ, per germline (reference sequence). The V segment lost 5 bases and the J segment 15 bases; nucleotides outside the gene matches: 5. In DNA form, the CDR3 reads TGTGCCAGCAGCCTCGGACAGGGGCCGTTCTTC. As protein: CASSLGQGPFF.

This clonotype was seen a handful of times. This chain links TRBV6-1 with TRBJ1-4; D may be TRBD1 (5 bases). The CDR3 runs to 15 residues. From germline, CDR1 is MNHNS and CDR2 SASEGT. Trimming left V 5 bases short and J 12 bases short, with 22 bases between. Here the CDR3 DNA reads TGTGCCAGCAGTCCTCCTACGGACGGCTCGGGGGAACTGTTTTTT. Its protein product is CASSPPTDGSGELFF.

Details on this clonotype: At one end the junction does not follow the germline gene, possibly because of a read error. The chain recombines TRBV10-3 with TRBJ2-3; D is possibly TRBD1 or TRBD2 (6 bases each). The CDR3 has 14 residues. The germline gives CDR1 ENHRY, CDR2 SYGVKD. In DNA, the CDR3 is TGTGCGGGGGGCGGACTCGGGGGAGCAGAGACGCAGTATTTC. This translates into CAGGGLGGAETQYF.

There are a few counts of this clonotype. This sequence joins TRBV25-1 and TRBJ1-2; possibly TRBD1 for D (5 bases). Germline values: CDR1 MGHDK, CDR2 SYGVNS. CDR3 length equals 15 residues. Between the trimmed V and J ends, which lost 5 bases and 7 bases, there was a span of 20 bases. CDR3 amino acids: CASSPQEGLERGYTF. CDR3 bases: TGTGCCAGCAGTCCTCAGGAGGGGTTGGAGCGTGGCTACACCTTC.

This clonotype is judged medium-sized (0.01 to 0.1%). The chain uses TRBV6-5 and TRBJ1-2; 9 nucleotides match TRBD1. The CDR3 length is 16 residues. Germline trimming cut 4 bases from V and 0 bases from J; bases unmatched to any gene: 6. CDR1 and CDR2 from the germline V gene are MNHEY and SVGAGI. The CDR3 is CASSSGTGRTNYGYTF. The CDR3 nucleotides read TGTGCCAGCAGTTCGGGGACAGGGAGGACTAACTATGGCTACACCTTC.

This clonotype was seen only a few times. The gene calls are TRBV6-1 and TRBJ2-2; unclear D gene. Germline V gives CDR1 MNHNS, CDR2 SASEGT. The V end lost 6 bases, the J end lost 9 bases, and 14 bases lay between the germline ends. The CDR3 runs to 13 residues. The CDR3 nucleotides read TGTGCCAGCAGAGATAGAAGTATAAGGGAGCTGTTTTTT. As protein: CASRDRSIRELFF.